This T cell receptor (beta chain) was captured in a study of T cells after somatic rescue of genetic block. The CDR3 covers 15 residues. Trimming at V came to 2 bases and at J to 4 bases, leaving 4 bases not matched to a gene. Germline CDR1 and CDR2: MDHEN and SYDVKM. Method: immunoSEQ multiplex PCR; TCRdb's copy keeps in-frame clones and lacks some. The sample lists approximately 88,000 clones; 70% to 90% were seen once. The gene calls are TRBV28 and TRBJ1-1; TRBD1 aligns across 10 bases. This clonotype originated in a woman between 18 and 29 years old. The material sequenced was peripheral blood mononuclear cells (PBMCs). CDR3 bases: TGTGCCAGCAGTTTAAGGGACAGGGGATCCACTGAAGCTTTCTTT. Protein sequence: CASSLRDRGSTEAFF.